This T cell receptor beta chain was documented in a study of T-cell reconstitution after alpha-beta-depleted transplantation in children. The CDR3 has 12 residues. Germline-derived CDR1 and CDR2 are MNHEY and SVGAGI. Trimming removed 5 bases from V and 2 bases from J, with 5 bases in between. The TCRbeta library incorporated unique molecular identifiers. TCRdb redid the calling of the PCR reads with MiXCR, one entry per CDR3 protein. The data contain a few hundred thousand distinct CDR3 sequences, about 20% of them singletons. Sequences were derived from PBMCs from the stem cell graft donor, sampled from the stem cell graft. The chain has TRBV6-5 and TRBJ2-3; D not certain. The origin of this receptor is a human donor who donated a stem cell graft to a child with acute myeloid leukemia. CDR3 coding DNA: TGTGCCAGCAGTAAAAACACAGATACGCAGTATTTT. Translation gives CASSKNTDTQYF.